This TCR beta chain was profiled in a study of T cell responses to AZD1222 COVID-19 vaccine. To note about this clone: The antigen remains unidentified.

Germline loops: CDR1 LGHDT, CDR2 YNNKEL (reference sequence). V lost 0 bases and J lost 5, with 13 bases in between. The length of the CDR3 is 15 residues. General observations from the study: Sampling captured repertoires only after the peak T cell response. Spike-specific TCR breadth and depth both grew after two AZD1222 doses.

Libraries were prepared by immunoSEQ multiplex PCR; TCRdb keeps only in-frame clonotypes and omits some of them. The sample records 150,000 to 200,000 clones, about 91% being singletons. This sequence joins TRBV3-1 (or the pseudogene TRBV3-2) and TRBJ1-2; D possibly corresponds to TRBD1 (5 bases). The specimen was peripheral blood, collected 28 days after the second AZD1222 dose. The source of this sequence is an adult who received the AZD1222 COVID-19 vaccine. Written as DNA, the CDR3 is TGTGCCAGCAGCCAAGAACCTCGGGGGGGATATGGCTACACCTTC. The encoded protein is CASSQEPRGGYGYTF.